Described below is a single T cell receptor (beta chain) sequence and its context. Relative to its sample, this clonotype is medium-sized (0.01 to 0.1%). The target of this receptor is not known. No much larger clone exists at a distance of one base, and base qualities are not known. This sample is part of a study. From the cysteine up to the phenylalanine, the CDR3 has a length of 17 residues. Only the CDR3 region is kept as DNA, spanning 51 bases read in frame from base 1. CDR1 and CDR2, looked up from the germline V gene (reference sequence), are DFQATT and SNEGSKA. V loses 2 bases of germline sequence and J loses 0 bases, and the interval between the two ends is 17 bases. Data came from an Illumina MiSeq. The public sequencing data were trimmed at Q25 with fastp and processed into clonotypes with MiXCR by TCRdb, which kept only in-frame beta chains. Each entry merges the rows of one CDR3 protein and shows their most common DNA and genes. Across this sample there are approximately 1,800 distinct CDR3 sequences, with 8.3% seen only once. The ten most abundant clones make up around 12% of the sample.

The specimen was CD4+ T cells from peripheral blood. This chain joins TRBV20-1 to TRBJ1-5, with a tentative D gene TRBD1 over 6 matching bases. This receptor was taken from a human donor with rheumatoid arthritis. The nucleotide sequence reads as follows: TGCAGTGCTAGATTATCCCCAGACAGGACTAGCAATCAGCCCCAGCATTTT. This encodes CSARLSPDRTSNQPQHF.